This T cell receptor (beta chain) was identified during a study of early T cells in non-severe SARS-CoV-2 infection. The overall study: Alpha and beta chains were unpaired, from unsorted whole-blood bulk RNA.

This clonotype has a count of ten or more. Its antigen is not identified. Points from the study as a whole: Reliance on VDJdb matching favored anti-spike CD8 responses; private and CD4 specificities were missed.

Unique molecular identifier tags were affixed to discrete cDNA molecules. TCRdb re-called the 5' RACE reads through MiXCR, storing one row per CDR3 protein. The data contain nearly 90,000 distinct CDR3 sequences, 14% of them singletons. This receptor was obtained from an adult who was a healthcare worker with PCR-confirmed SARS-CoV-2 infection or an uninfected control (not recorded which). Material: whole blood.

CDR3 amino acids: CASSLGTGVISYNEQFF. The CDR3 DNA reads TGTGCCAGCAGCTTAGGAACGGGAGTAATCTCCTACAATGAGCAGTTCTTC. The rearrangement joins TRBV7-2 to TRBJ2-1; possible D gene TRBD2, 6 bases. The CDR3 is 17 residues long. CDR1 is SGHTA and CDR2 is FQGNSA in the germline V gene. The ends were cut back, 1 base at V and 0 bases at J, with 13 bases in the middle.